This is a list of T cell receptor beta chains from one sample in a study of CD8 T cells in ankylosing spondylitis. TCRdb passed the 5' RACE reads through MiXCR, listing each CDR3 protein once. The sample contains more than 650,000 distinct CDR3 sequences, roughly 12% of which appear only once. The sequencing sample was made of blood, either unsorted or a sorted T cell fraction (not recorded which). These receptors all come from a male donor with ankylosing spondylitis. The CDR3 runs from the conserved cysteine through the conserved F or W. A D gene is named only where the DNA matches it firmly. Size is stated for part of the rows, as once, few or many counts, or as a class when the clone is expanded.

D gene	V gene	J gene	clone size	CDR3 protein	CDR3 DNA
TRBD2	TRBV7-9	TRBJ2-1	few	CASSLGLAGADEQFF	TGTGCCAGCAGCTTAGGCCTAGCGGGAGCGGATGAGCAGTTCTTC
.	TRBV7-2	TRBJ2-5	.	CASSLAWVETQYF	TGTGCCAGCAGCTTGGCGTGGGTGGAGACCCAGTACTTC
.	TRBV30	TRBJ2-1	.	CAWMWRGHPYNEQFF	TGTGCCTGGATGTGGCGGGGCCATCCCTACAATGAGCAGTTCTTC
.	TRBV29-1	TRBJ2-7	.	CSASQSGEQYF	TGCAGCGCGTCCCAGTCTGGCGAGCAGTACTTC
TRBD2	TRBV7-2	TRBJ2-3	few	CASSLKSGGGTDTQYF	TGTGCCAGCAGCTTAAAGAGTGGGGGGGGGACAGATACGCAGTATTTT
TRBD1	TRBV7-2	TRBJ2-3	many	CASSLGRGHYF	TGTGCCAGCAGCTTAGGCAGGGGGCACTATTTT
.	TRBV20-1	TRBJ2-4	many	CSARDQRIGPNYIQYF	TGCAGTGCTAGAGATCAACGGATTGGGCCCAACTACATTCAGTACTTC
.	TRBV6-5	TRBJ2-3	.	CASSYSGSRDTQYF	TGTGCCAGCAGTTACTCGGGCTCGAGAGATACGCAGTATTTT
.	TRBV7-9	TRBJ2-7	few	CASTHSYEQYF	TGTGCCAGCACCCATTCCTACGAGCAGTACTTC
.	TRBV7-9	TRBJ2-7	few	CASSLKSPSLHEQYF	TGTGCCAGCAGCTTAAAGAGCCCCTCGCTCCACGAGCAGTACTTC
.	TRBV20-1	TRBJ1-4	many	CSVSGGGGEKLFF	TGCAGTGTCAGCGGGGGGGGAGGTGAAAAACTGTTTTTT
TRBD2	TRBV20-1	TRBJ2-1	few	CSAEGLGYNEQFF	TGCAGTGCGGAGGGACTAGGATACAATGAGCAGTTCTTC
TRBD2	TRBV4-3	TRBJ2-3	.	CASSPSTSGNTDTQYF	TGCGCCAGCAGCCCCTCGACTAGCGGGAACACAGATACGCAGTATTTT
.	TRBV7-2	TRBJ2-5	.	CASSLSWSPMEETQYF	TGTGCCAGCAGCTTAAGCTGGAGCCCGATGGAAGAGACCCAGTACTTC
.	TRBV6-2/TRBV6-3	TRBJ2-2	.	CASSRMRRELFF	TGTGCCAGCAGCCGAATGAGGAGGGAGCTGTTTTTT
.	TRBV4-1	TRBJ2-7	.	CASSQVSRRRASYEQYF	TGCGCCAGCAGCCAAGTCAGCAGGAGACGGGCCTCCTACGAGCAGTACTTC
.	TRBV9	TRBJ2-2	.	CASSVGQGGTGELFF	TGTGCCAGCAGCGTAGGGCAGGGCGGCACCGGGGAGCTGTTTTTT
.	TRBV10-3	TRBJ1-4	.	CAISGTSEGEKLFF	TGTGCCATCAGCGGGACATCCGAAGGAGAAAAACTGTTTTTT
.	TRBV29-1	TRBJ1-1	many	CSVGTNTEAFF	TGCAGCGTAGGGACAAACACTGAAGCTTTCTTT
.	TRBV20-1	TRBJ1-2	few	CSAEQRTWNGYTF	TGCAGTGCTGAACAGCGGACATGGAACGGCTACACCTTC
TRBD1	TRBV7-9	TRBJ2-5	few	CASSTPRDRGLEETQYF	TGTGCCAGCAGCACGCCCCGGGACAGGGGCCTGGAAGAGACCCAGTACTTC
.	TRBV7-2	TRBJ1-5	.	CASSSRTDQPQHF	TGTGCCAGCAGCTCCAGAACCGATCAGCCCCAGCATTTT
.	TRBV20-1	TRBJ1-1	few	CAGSPGVNTEAFF	TGCGCAGGGTCGCCCGGAGTGAACACTGAAGCTTTCTTT
.	TRBV9	TRBJ2-1	.	CASSVGYGTLDSYNEQFF	TGTGCCAGCAGCGTAGGTTACGGGACTCTGGACTCCTACAATGAGCAGTTCTTC
.	TRBV25-1	TRBJ2-2	few	CASSDPGPLRSTGELFF	TGTGCCAGCAGTGACCCCGGACCGCTCCGATCCACCGGGGAGCTGTTTTTT
.	TRBV20-1	TRBJ2-3	many	CSAQTGVQTDTQYF	TGCAGTGCCCAGACGGGAGTTCAGACAGATACGCAGTATTTT
.	TRBV7-2	TRBJ1-1	many	CASSLAVDSEAFF	TGTGCCAGCAGCTTAGCGGTGGACAGTGAAGCTTTCTTT
TRBD2	TRBV28	TRBJ2-1	.	CASSLAGEHNEQFF	TGTGCCAGCAGTTTGGCGGGAGAACACAATGAGCAGTTCTTC
.	TRBV20-1	TRBJ1-1	few	CSAPGVGTEAFF	TGCAGTGCTCCAGGGGTGGGCACTGAAGCTTTCTTT
TRBD1	TRBV7-2	TRBJ1-2	once	CASSYSPFDRGSF	TGTGCCAGCAGCTACTCCCCCTTCGACAGGGGGTCTTTC
.	TRBV20-1	TRBJ2-7	few	CSARDPRQESSYEQYF	TGCAGTGCTAGAGATCCCCGACAGGAGAGCTCCTACGAGCAGTACTTC